This T cell receptor beta chain was retrieved from a study of radiotherapy plus CTLA-4 blockade in lung cancer. Study-wide findings and caveats: Clones of tumor-derived TCRs expanded in blood after radiotherapy plus ipilimumab. Alongside interferon-beta, early blood T cell clone dynamics were reportedly the best predictor of response.

This CDR3 comprises 12 residues. CDR1 and CDR2 from the germline V gene are ENHRY and SYGVKD. The V gene lost 4 bases and the J gene lost 9 bases, with 12 bases spanning the gap. Sequencing used immunoSEQ multiplex PCR; TCRdb keeps in-frame clones, though not all of them. The table has under 55,000 clones, around 85% seen once. This clone was observed a handful of times. Its antigen is as yet unknown. The TCR was taken from a human donor with non-small cell lung cancer who had a partial response to radiotherapy plus ipilimumab. This chain connects TRBV10-3 to TRBJ1-1, with D uncertain. The sample consisted of peripheral blood, taken from a patient treated with radiotherapy plus ipilimumab. CDR3 region: CAISGEEGKAFF. CDR3 in DNA: TGTGCCATCAGTGGGGAGGAGGGTAAAGCTTTCTTT.